The clone carrying this T cell receptor (beta chain) has a count of ten or more. The antigen is not known. The record originates from a study of neurological immune-mediated disorders. Whole-study findings and limits: Multiple sclerosis was found to have the least TCR clonal expansion, below healthy controls, and HTLV-1-associated myelopathy the most. Association of the multiple sclerosis repertoire cluster with clinical or MRI features was not observed for any feature. Expanded clones shared no identical CDR3 amino acid sequences across subjects, which suggested private TCR-beta repertoires in all groups.

V was clipped by 4 bases and J by 2 bases, with 9 bases between them. CDR3 length: 13 residues. Germline V CDR1 and CDR2: SGHKS, YYEKEE (reference sequence). With 10-nucleotide random UMIs included, cDNA was synthesized by 5'RACE. TCRdb redid the calling of the 5' RACE reads with MiXCR, one entry per CDR3 protein. This sample has approximately 59,000 distinct CDR3 sequences; roughly 4.9% occur once, and the top ten carry about 5.3%. V usage is TRBV5-5 and J usage is TRBJ1-2; tentative D call: TRBD1 (6 bases). Sequencing was carried out using PBMCs. The sequence came from a human donor with multiple sclerosis. The donor label of this sample is uncertain. CDR3 bases: TGTGCCAGCAGCCCCGACAGGAACTATGGCTACACCTTC. Its translation: CASSPDRNYGYTF.